The clone carrying this T cell receptor (beta chain) is medium-sized. The method was immunoSEQ multiplex PCR; TCRdb's version includes in-frame clones alone and lacks a portion of them. The profile shows 27,000 or so clones, roughly 79% of them singletons. This sample is drawn from a study of human CD4 T cells and Enterobacteriaceae. Memory CD4+ T cells were sorted as all CD4+ cells except CD45RA+CCR7+CD95- naive cells, over 95% pure. The length of the CDR3 is 16 residues. Trimming took 0 bases from V and 9 from J, leaving 19 bases between them. Germline assignment: CDR1 SGDLS and CDR2 YYNGEE. Sequencing used memory CD4+ T cells from blood. The TCR sequence derives from a human donor in good health. The chain joins TRBV9 to TRBJ2-1; no firm D call. The CDR3 protein is CASSVGTLVTVGEQFF. CDR3 nucleotide sequence: TGTGCCAGCAGCGTAGGAACCTTGGTCACCGTCGGTGAGCAGTTCTTC.